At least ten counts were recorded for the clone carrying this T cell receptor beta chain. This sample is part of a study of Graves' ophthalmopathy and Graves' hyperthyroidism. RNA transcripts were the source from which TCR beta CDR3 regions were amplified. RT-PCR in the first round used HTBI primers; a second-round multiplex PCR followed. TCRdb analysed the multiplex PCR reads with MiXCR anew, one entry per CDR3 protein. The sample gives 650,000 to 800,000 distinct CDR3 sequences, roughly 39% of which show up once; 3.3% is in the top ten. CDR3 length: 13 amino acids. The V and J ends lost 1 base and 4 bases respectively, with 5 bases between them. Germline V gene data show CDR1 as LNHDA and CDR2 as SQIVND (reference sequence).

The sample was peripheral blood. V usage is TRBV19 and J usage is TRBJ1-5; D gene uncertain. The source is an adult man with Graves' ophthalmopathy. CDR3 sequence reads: CASSIADNQPQHF. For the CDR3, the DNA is TGTGCCAGTAGTATAGCCGATAATCAGCCCCAGCATTTT. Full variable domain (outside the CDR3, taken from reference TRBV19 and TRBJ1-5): DGGITQSPKYLFRKEGQNVTLSCEQNLNHDAMYWYRQDPGQGLRLIYYSQIVNDFQKGDIAEGYSVSREKKESFPLTVTSAQKNPTAFYLCASSIADNQPQHFGDGTRLSIL.